This T cell receptor (beta chain) was sequenced for a study of blood T cell repertoires in COVID-19. Here immunoSEQ multiplex PCR was the method, and the copy in TCRdb shows in-frame clones only, minus some. The sample records some 390,000 clones, about nine tenths being singletons. Germline-derived CDR1 and CDR2 are MNHEY and SMNVEV (reference sequence). There are 13 residues in the CDR3. J was trimmed by 7 bases and V by 7 bases; bases with no gene match: 7. The genes are TRBV27 and TRBJ1-5; 7 nucleotides match TRBD1. The receptor was derived from a woman in her 30s who had recovered from COVID-19. Source material: PBMCs or T cells enriched from blood (not recorded which). The CDR3 sequence is CASNDRDFQPQHF. CDR3 DNA sequence: TGTGCCAGCAACGACAGGGACTTCCAGCCCCAGCATTTT.